This T cell receptor (beta chain) was recorded in a study of cytomegalovirus exposure and HLA in healthy donors. Study overall: An earlier analysis identified under 130 million unique TCR beta sequences in about 200 million T cells.

The PCR made use of 60 Vbeta and 13 Jbeta primers. The data were produced by immunoSEQ multiplex PCR, yet TCRdb's version contains in-frame clones alone and is incomplete. The table has under 150,000 clones, around 70% seen once; the top ten hold about 1.5%. With respect to this clone: No antigen is known for it.

CDR1 is MNHEY, CDR2 SVGAGI, per germline. This CDR3 contains 13 residues. V shed 2 bases, J shed 9 bases, and the junction held 4 bases outside the gene matches. General study findings and limits: In terms of immune exposure information, only CMV serostatus was available. Excluded: some indistinguishable V segments such as TRBV6-2 and TRBV6-3. A later analysis linked a missense variant in DCLRE1C to the trimming of TCR beta V and J genes.

The chain recombines TRBV6-5 with TRBJ2-1; 7 nucleotides line up with TRBD1. Sequenced input: PBMCs. The TCR originated in a man aged 25 to 45 in good health and CMV-seropositive. CDR3 sequence: CASSYPDRVEQFF. In nucleotides, the CDR3 is TGTGCCAGCAGTTACCCTGACAGGGTTGAGCAGTTCTTC.